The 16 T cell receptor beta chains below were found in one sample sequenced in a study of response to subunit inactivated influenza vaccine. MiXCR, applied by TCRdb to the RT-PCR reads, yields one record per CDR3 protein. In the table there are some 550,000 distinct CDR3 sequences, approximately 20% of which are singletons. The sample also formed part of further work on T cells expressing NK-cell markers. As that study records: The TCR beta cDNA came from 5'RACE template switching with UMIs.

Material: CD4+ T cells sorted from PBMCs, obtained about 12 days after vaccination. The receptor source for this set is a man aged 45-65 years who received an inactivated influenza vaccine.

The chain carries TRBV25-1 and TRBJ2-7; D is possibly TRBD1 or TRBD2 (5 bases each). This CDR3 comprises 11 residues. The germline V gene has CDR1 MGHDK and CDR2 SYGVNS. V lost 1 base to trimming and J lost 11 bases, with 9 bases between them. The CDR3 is CASSESGAKYF. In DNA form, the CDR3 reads TGTGCCAGCAGTGAATCCGGGGCCAAGTACTTC.

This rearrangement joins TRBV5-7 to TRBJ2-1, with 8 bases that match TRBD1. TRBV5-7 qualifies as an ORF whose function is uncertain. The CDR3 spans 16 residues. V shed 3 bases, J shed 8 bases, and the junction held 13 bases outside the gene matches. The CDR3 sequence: CASSSTPGQDLDEQFF. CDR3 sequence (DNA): TGTGCCAGCAGCTCCACCCCGGGACAGGATTTGGATGAGCAGTTCTTC.

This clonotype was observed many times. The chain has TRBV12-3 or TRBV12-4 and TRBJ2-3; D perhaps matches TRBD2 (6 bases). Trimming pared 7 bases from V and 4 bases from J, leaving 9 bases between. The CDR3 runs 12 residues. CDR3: CASTPSADTQYF. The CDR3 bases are TGTGCCAGCACCCCTAGCGCAGATACGCAGTATTTT.

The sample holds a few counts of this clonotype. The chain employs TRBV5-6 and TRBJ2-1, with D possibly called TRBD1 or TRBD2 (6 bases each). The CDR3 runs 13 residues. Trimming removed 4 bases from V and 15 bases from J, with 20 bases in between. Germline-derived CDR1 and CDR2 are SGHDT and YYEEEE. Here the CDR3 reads CASSRGTRDISFF. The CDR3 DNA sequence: TGTGCCAGCAGCCGGGGGACCCGGGACATTTCGTTCTTC.

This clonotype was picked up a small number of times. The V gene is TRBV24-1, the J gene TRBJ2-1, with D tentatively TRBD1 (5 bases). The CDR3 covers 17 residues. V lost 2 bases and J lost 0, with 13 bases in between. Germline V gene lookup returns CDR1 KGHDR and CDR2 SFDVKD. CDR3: CATSDSVGRGSYNEQFF. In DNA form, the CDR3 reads TGTGCCACCAGTGATTCCGTTGGTAGGGGCTCCTACAATGAGCAGTTCTTC.

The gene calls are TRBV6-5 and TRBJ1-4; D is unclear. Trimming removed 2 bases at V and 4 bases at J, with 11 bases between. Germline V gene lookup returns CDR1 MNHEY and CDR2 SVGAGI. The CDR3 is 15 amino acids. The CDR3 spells CASSYRRSRNEKLFF. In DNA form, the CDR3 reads TGTGCCAGCAGTTACAGGCGTAGCCGTAATGAAAAACTGTTTTTT.

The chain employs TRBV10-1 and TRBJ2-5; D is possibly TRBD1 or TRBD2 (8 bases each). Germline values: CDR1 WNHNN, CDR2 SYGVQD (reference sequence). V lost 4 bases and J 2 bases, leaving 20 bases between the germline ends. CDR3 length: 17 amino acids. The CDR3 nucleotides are TGCGCCAGCAGTGCTACGCGGGGGGACAGGCTGCAAGAGACCCAGTACTTC. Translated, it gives CASSATRGDRLQETQYF.

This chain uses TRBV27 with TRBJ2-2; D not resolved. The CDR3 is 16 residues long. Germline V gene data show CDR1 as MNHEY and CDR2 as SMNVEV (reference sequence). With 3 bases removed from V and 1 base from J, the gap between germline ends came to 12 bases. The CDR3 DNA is TGTGCCAGCAGTTTGGGGTGGTTTGGGAACACCGGGGAGCTGTTTTTT. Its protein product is CASSLGWFGNTGELFF.

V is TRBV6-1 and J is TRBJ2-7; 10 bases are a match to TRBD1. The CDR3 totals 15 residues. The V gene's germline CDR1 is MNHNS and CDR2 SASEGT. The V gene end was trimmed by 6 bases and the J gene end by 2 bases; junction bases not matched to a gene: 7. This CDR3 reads CASRQPGQGTYEQYF. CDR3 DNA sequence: TGTGCCAGCAGACAACCGGGACAGGGGACCTACGAGCAGTACTTC.

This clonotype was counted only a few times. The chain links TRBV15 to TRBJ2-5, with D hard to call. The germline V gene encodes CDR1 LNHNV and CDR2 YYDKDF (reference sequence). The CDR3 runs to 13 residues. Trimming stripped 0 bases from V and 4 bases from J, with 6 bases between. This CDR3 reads CATSRDVGETQYF. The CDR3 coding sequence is TGTGCCACCAGCAGAGATGTTGGAGAGACCCAGTACTTC.

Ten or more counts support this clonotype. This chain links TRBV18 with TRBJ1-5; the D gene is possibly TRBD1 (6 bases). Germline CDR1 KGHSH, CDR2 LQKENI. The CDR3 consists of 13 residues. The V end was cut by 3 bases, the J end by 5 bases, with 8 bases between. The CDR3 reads CASSPDSYQPQHF. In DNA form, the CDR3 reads TGTGCCAGCTCACCGGACAGTTATCAGCCCCAGCATTTT.

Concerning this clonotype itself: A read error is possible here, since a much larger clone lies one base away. CDR3 loop: CASIPLGIRSGELFF. CDR3 nucleotide sequence: TGTGCCAGCATCCCACTAGGCATAAGGTCCGGGGAGCTGTTTTTT. This rearrangement joins TRBV7-9 to TRBJ2-2, with D possibly being TRBD2 (5 bases). The germline V gene encodes CDR1 SEHNR and CDR2 FQNEAQ (reference sequence). V was pared by 7 bases and J by 6 bases, with 18 bases between. The CDR3 contains 15 residues.

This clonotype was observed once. CDR3 protein: CSVEEIGRVSGANVLTF. CDR3 bases: TGCAGTGTCGAAGAAATCGGCAGGGTTTCCGGGGCCAACGTCCTGACTTTC. The chain links TRBV20-1 to TRBJ2-6; the D gene is possibly TRBD1 (5 bases). The CDR3 covers 17 residues. CDR1 is DFQATT, CDR2 SNEGSKA, per germline (reference sequence). Trimming cost V 7 bases and J 4 bases, with 23 bases left between them.

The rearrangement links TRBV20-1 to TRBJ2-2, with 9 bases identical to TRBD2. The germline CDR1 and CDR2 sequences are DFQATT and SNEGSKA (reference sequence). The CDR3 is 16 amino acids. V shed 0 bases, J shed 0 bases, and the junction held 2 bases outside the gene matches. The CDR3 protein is CSARDASGANTGELFF. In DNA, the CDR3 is TGCAGTGCTAGAGATGCTAGCGGGGCGAACACCGGGGAGCTGTTTTTT.

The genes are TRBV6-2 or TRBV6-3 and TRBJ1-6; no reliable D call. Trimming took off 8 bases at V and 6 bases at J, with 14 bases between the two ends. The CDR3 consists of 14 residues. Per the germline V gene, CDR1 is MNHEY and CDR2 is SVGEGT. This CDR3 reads CASWTRDLNSPLHF. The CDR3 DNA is TGTGCCAGCTGGACTAGGGATCTTAATTCACCCCTCCACTTT.

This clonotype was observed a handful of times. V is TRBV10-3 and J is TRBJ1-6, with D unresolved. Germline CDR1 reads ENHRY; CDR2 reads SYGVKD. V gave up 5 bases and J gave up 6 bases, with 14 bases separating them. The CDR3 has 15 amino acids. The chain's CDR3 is CAISPSPGINSPLHF. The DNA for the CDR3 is TGTGCCATCAGTCCTTCCCCGGGGATTAATTCACCCCTCCACTTT.